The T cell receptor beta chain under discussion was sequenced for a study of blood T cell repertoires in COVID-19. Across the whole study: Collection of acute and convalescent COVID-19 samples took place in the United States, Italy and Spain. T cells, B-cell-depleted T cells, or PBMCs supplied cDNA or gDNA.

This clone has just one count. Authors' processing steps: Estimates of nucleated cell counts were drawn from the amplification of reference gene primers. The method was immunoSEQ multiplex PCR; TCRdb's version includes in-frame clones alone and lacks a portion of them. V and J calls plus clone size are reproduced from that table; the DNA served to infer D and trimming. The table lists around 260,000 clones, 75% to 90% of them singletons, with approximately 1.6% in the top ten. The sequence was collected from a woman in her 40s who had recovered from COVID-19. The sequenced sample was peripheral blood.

CDR3 DNA: TGTGCCAGCAGCGCGGGGTGGACTCCCGATTCACCCCTCCACTTT. The encoded protein is CASSAGWTPDSPLHF. The rearrangement links TRBV7-9 to TRBJ1-6; no clear D gene. The germline CDR1 and CDR2 sequences are SEHNR and FQNEAQ (reference sequence). Trimming took off 5 bases at V and 8 bases at J, with 16 bases between the two ends. This CDR3 is built from 15 residues.